This TCR beta chain is from a study of identical twins. Findings and limits, study-wide: For cord blood, abundant beta clonotypes had fewer insertions, unlike memory repertoires, which showed none. Out-of-frame alpha sequences common to twins exhibited an excess of low generation probability. Models underestimated out-of-frame TCR alpha sharing in monozygotic twins.

This clonotype was found many times. Its specificity is not known. The V gene's germline CDR1 is SQVTM and CDR2 ANQGSEA. The CDR3 has 14 residues. J gave up 5 bases and V 5 bases, and 8 bases lay outside the gene matches. TCRdb itself ran the 5' RACE reads through MiXCR, one entry per CDR3 protein. The table lists 640,000 or so distinct CDR3 sequences, roughly 6% of them singletons. This chain connects TRBV29-1 to TRBJ2-2; 7 bases line up with TRBD1. The sequenced sample was naive T cells sorted from blood. The sequence was collected from a man between 18 and 29 years old in good health. The CDR3, as DNA: TGCAGCGTTCGAGGGGGCTTTGGAACCGGGGAGCTGTTTTTT. It translates to CSVRGGFGTGELFF.